The T cell receptor beta chain described here comes from a study of cytomegalovirus exposure and HLA in healthy donors. Findings and caveats of the study: Reports described diagnosis of cytomegalovirus status by the classifier as highly specific and sensitive. It was reported that TCR beta sequences correctly inferred the HLA-A and HLA-B alleles for most subjects.

V was cut by 8 bases and J by 0 bases, with 10 bases left in between. From germline, CDR1 is MNHEY and CDR2 SVGAGI. This CDR3 has 13 residues. Notes on this clone: Its antigen is unknown.

PCR employed 60 Vbeta and 13 Jbeta primers. The method was immunoSEQ multiplex PCR; TCRdb's version includes in-frame clones alone and lacks a portion of them. The sample records tens of thousands of clones, just under 80% being singletons. The receptor comes from a male donor in good health and CMV-seropositive. Material: PBMCs. The chain combines TRBV6-5 with TRBJ1-1; D is perhaps TRBD1 (6 bases). The CDR3 spells CASQGYMNTEAFF. CDR3 DNA: TGTGCCAGCCAGGGGTACATGAACACTGAAGCTTTCTTT.